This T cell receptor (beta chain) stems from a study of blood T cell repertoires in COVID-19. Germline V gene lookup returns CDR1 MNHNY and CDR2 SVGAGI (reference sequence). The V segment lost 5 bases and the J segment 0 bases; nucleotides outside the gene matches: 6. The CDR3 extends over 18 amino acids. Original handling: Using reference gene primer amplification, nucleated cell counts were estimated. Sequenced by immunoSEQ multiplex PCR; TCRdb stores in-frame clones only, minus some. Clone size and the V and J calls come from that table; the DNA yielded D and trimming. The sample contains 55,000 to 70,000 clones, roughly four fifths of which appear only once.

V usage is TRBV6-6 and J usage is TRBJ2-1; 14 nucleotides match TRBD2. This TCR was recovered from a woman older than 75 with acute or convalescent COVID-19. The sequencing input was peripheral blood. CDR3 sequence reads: CASSRGLAGAGSYNEQFF. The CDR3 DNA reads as TGTGCCAGCAGTCGGGGACTAGCGGGAGCGGGCTCCTACAATGAGCAGTTCTTC.